A selection of T cell receptor beta chains follows, all from one sample in a study of monozygotic twins with inflammatory bowel disease. Each CDR3 protein gets one entry in TCRdb, which reprocessed the 5' RACE reads and gives no DNA. The ten top clones account for 9.5% to 15%, within a sample of about 110,000 distinct CDR3 sequences. Input material: blood. These receptors came from a human donor with ulcerative colitis or Crohn's disease, or a healthy co-twin of an affected twin (not recorded which). Both conserved end residues are part of each CDR3.

v_call	cdr3_length	j_call	cdr3_aa
TRBV12-3/TRBV12-4	17	TRBJ2-1	CASSPGTSGRNLNEQFF
TRBV4-1	13	TRBJ2-1	CASSQAGSNEQFF
TRBV6-1	14	TRBJ2-1	CASSRDRGRFEQFF
TRBV11-2	15	TRBJ2-2	CASSPDPGNTGELFF
TRBV29-1	17	TRBJ2-1	CSVEGLAGRASYNEQFF
TRBV2	13	TRBJ2-7	CASVEGTSYEQYF
TRBV20-1	13	TRBJ2-3	CSAPAGGTDTQYF
TRBV27	16	TRBJ2-1	CASSLGSSGRAGEQFF
TRBV12-3/TRBV12-4	15	TRBJ2-3	CASSPAGGRTDTQYF
TRBV12-3/TRBV12-4	15	TRBJ2-5	CASSLNLAGRETQYF
TRBV18	17	TRBJ2-7	CASSPPLGAGIFYEQYF
TRBV5-1	13	TRBJ1-1	CASSLGGWTEAFF
TRBV9	17	TRBJ1-6	CASSPWSGGSYNSPLHF
TRBV27	15	TRBJ1-5	CASRPGTGGNQPQHF
TRBV5-5	14	TRBJ1-4	CASSYLPNSEKLFF
TRBV28	18	TRBJ2-6	CASSSSGHSSSGANVLTF
TRBV20-1	13	TRBJ2-7	CSARGDPSYEQYF
TRBV6-2/TRBV6-3	15	TRBJ2-3	CASSYPGTGTDTQYF
TRBV3-1	17	TRBJ2-3	CASSQPGLAGISDTQYF
TRBV6-1	14	TRBJ2-4	CASGTGLAKNIQYF
TRBV29-1	12	TRBJ1-2	CSVEHINYGYTF
TRBV29-1	17	TRBJ2-3	CSVEDLGLAGVLDTQYF
TRBV7-6	15	TRBJ2-7	CASSIELGGRYEQYF
TRBV2	12	TRBJ2-7	CASSERTGEQYF
TRBV2	15	TRBJ1-3	CASRSGDSSGNTIYF
TRBV4-3	14	TRBJ2-5	CASSLGGGGETQYF
TRBV12-3/TRBV12-4	17	TRBJ1-4	CASSGTDRRTEDEKLFF
TRBV7-8	13	TRBJ2-7	CASSPERDYEQYF
TRBV7-9	12	TRBJ2-7	CASSSQGYEQYF
TRBV20-1	13	TRBJ2-5	CSAMDRAGETQYF
TRBV30	12	TRBJ2-3	CAWGVGTDTQYF
TRBV20-1	14	TRBJ2-1	CSALRTSGKGEQFF
TRBV4-2	16	TRBJ2-1	CASSQAGTGSYNEQFF
TRBV3-1	16	TRBJ2-3	CASSRTSGSYTDTQYF
TRBV24-1	17	TRBJ2-1	CATSDFQTSGRGNEQFF
TRBV5-6	15	TRBJ2-7	CASSLDQGKFDEQYF
TRBV6-5	13	TRBJ2-3	CAGGRGWSDTQYF
TRBV5-6	18	TRBJ1-2	CASSSEREELARFYGYTF
TRBV15	17	TRBJ1-5	CATSRLRTGGPFRPQHF
TRBV9	15	TRBJ1-3	CASSHTGLGGNTIYF
TRBV3-1	14	TRBJ2-2	CASRRGLLAGELFF
TRBV29-1	12	TRBJ1-2	CSVELYRAGYTF
TRBV5-1	11	TRBJ2-3	CASSFRDTQYF
TRBV7-2	12	TRBJ2-5	CASSLASETQYF
TRBV15	15	TRBJ1-2	CATSGSGGLDYGYTF
TRBV6-5	15	TRBJ2-3	CASSYSFRDTDTQYF
TRBV15	14	TRBJ1-4	CATSREVGSRKLFF
TRBV7-6	13	TRBJ2-1	CASSLGNRGEQFF
TRBV7-3	16	TRBJ1-1	CASSLRSRDNRGEAFF
TRBV7-2	14	TRBJ2-1	CANARRTANNEQFF
TRBV20-1	16	TRBJ2-2	CSARDVRGGNTGELFF
TRBV19	13	TRBJ2-7	CASSGTGGYEQYF
TRBV6-5	14	TRBJ2-5	CASSYSTGGQTQYF
TRBV4-2	20	TRBJ2-2	CASSQDSPFGLAGDTGELFF
TRBV7-2	18	TRBJ2-7	CASSLASAGGGYQGEQYF
TRBV4-2	20	TRBJ2-3	CASSQDVKGLAGGFTDTQYF
TRBV7-9	15	TRBJ2-2	CASSFPDRGTGELFF
TRBV7-6	14	TRBJ1-1	CASSRSGSNTEAFF
TRBV7-2	15	TRBJ2-6	CASSHDSSGANVLTF